One sample yielded the 14 T cell receptor beta chains listed below, sequenced in a study of early T cells in non-severe SARS-CoV-2 infection. TCRdb re-called the 5' RACE reads through MiXCR, storing one row per CDR3 protein. Found here are around 63,000 distinct CDR3 sequences, approximately 12% of them singletons; the top ten hold about 4.7%. The specimen sequenced was whole blood. These receptor sequences come from an adult who was a healthcare worker with PCR-confirmed SARS-CoV-2 infection or an uninfected control (not recorded which).

The rearrangement links TRBV7-8 to TRBJ1-6, with 7 bases lining up with TRBD1. Trimming removed 2 bases from V and 13 bases from J; junction bases left unmatched: 8. The CDR3 covers 14 residues. Germline-derived CDR1 and CDR2 are SGHVS and FQNEAQ. DNA for the CDR3: TGTGCCAGCAGCTTATCGGAGGGGGCGGTTCCCCTCCACTTT. This encodes CASSLSEGAVPLHF.

In this sample, this clonotype turned up many times. The chain uses TRBV19 and TRBJ2-2; D is uncertain. The V and J ends lost 10 bases and 3 bases respectively, with 15 bases between them. This CDR3 spans 14 amino acids. The V gene's germline CDR1 is LNHDA and CDR2 SQIVND (reference sequence). DNA for the CDR3: TGTGCCACCAGTAGCACCTGGCACACCGGGGAGCTGTTTTTT. Its translation is CATSSTWHTGELFF.

This clonotype was observed at least ten times. The rearrangement links TRBV7-3 to TRBJ2-3; 9 positions match TRBD2. The V gene's germline CDR1 is SGHTA and CDR2 FQGTGA. The CDR3 loop spans 14 amino acids. The ends lost 6 bases at V and 2 bases at J; junction bases unmatched: 3. The CDR3 region has the DNA TGTGCCAGCAGGCTAGCGGGGTTCACAGATACGCAGTATTTT. Its protein is CASRLAGFTDTQYF. The complete variable domain, with remaining parts taken from reference TRBV7-3 and TRBJ2-3, reads GAGVSQTPSNKVTEKGKYVELRCDPISGHTALYWYRQSLGQGPEFLIYFQGTGAADDSGLPNDRFFAVRPEGSVSTLKIQRTERGDSAVYLCASRLAGFTDTQYFGPGTRLTVL.

This sequence joins TRBV12-3 or TRBV12-4 and TRBJ2-3; 9 bases line up with TRBD1. This CDR3 has 16 amino acids. V was clipped by 4 bases and J by 1 base; unmatched bases: 6. In DNA, the CDR3 is TGTGCCAGCAGTTCCACAGGGGGCGGCGGCACAGATACGCAGTATTTT. It encodes CASSSTGGGGTDTQYF.

The rearrangement uses TRBV6-6 and TRBJ2-5; possible D gene TRBD2, 7 bases. Germline V lookup: CDR1 MNHNY, CDR2 SVGAGI (reference sequence). This CDR3 contains 13 residues. V shed 8 bases and J shed 4 bases, with 14 bases lying between them. As DNA, the CDR3 is TGTGCCAGCTCCCGGGGGGCGGGAGAGACCCAGTACTTC. Protein: CASSRGAGETQYF.

This clonotype has ten or more counts. The J gene is TRBJ2-7, the V gene TRBV20-1; no definite D call. This CDR3 has 11 residues. CDR1 and CDR2 from the germline V gene are DFQATT and SNEGSKA (reference sequence). V lost 2 bases, J lost 1 base, and 3 bases lay in between. CDR3 bases: TGCAGTGCTAGACGGTCCTACGAGCAGTACTTC. Protein sequence: CSARRSYEQYF.

This clonotype occurred many times. CDR3 sequence reads: CASSQDLPSINTEAFF. The CDR3 DNA is TGTGCCAGCAGCCAAGATCTTCCTTCGATAAACACTGAAGCTTTCTTT. V usage is TRBV14 and J usage is TRBJ1-1; the D is unclear. This CDR3 has 16 residues. Germline V gene lookup returns CDR1 SGHDN and CDR2 FVKESK. The V gene lost 0 bases and the J gene lost 2 bases, with 13 bases spanning the gap.

This clonotype was counted between two and nine times. The chain recombines TRBV6-1 with TRBJ2-2, with 8 bases lining up with TRBD2. This CDR3 spans 17 amino acids. The V gene's germline CDR1 is MNHNS and CDR2 SASEGT. V trimming: 6 bases; J trimming: 0 bases; junction bases outside the gene matches: 9. The DNA of the CDR3 is TGTGCCAGCAGCCACGGGGGGGGGCAGGCGAACACCGGGGAGCTGTTTTTT. Encoded protein: CASSHGGGQANTGELFF.

This clonotype has a count of ten or more. This chain links TRBV29-1 with TRBJ2-1; a weak D match, TRBD1 (7 bases). Germline V CDR1 and CDR2: SQVTM, ANQGSEA. The CDR3 is 12 amino acids. V was shortened by 4 bases and J by 8 bases, with 12 bases between the two germline ends. CDR3 sequence: CSVGAGGHEQFF. CDR3 DNA: TGCAGCGTTGGGGCAGGGGGGCATGAGCAGTTCTTC.

This clonotype was detected only a few times. The chain has TRBV19 and TRBJ2-7, with no clear D. V lost 5 bases and J lost 2, with 13 bases in between. In germline, CDR1 is LNHDA, CDR2 SQIVND (reference sequence). CDR3 length: 14 amino acids. The CDR3 DNA follows: TGTGCCAGTAGTCTCCCGGGCCCCACCTACGAGCAGTACTTC. This codes for CASSLPGPTYEQYF.

The J gene is TRBJ2-5, the V gene TRBV18; 7 bases are shared with TRBD2. The CDR3 consists of 13 residues. Trimming at V came to 2 bases and at J to 4 bases, leaving 1 base not matched to a gene. Germline lookup yields CDR1 KGHSH and CDR2 LQKENI. The CDR3 loop reads CASSPASGETQYF. CDR3 nucleotide sequence: TGTGCCAGCTCACCAGCTAGCGGAGAGACCCAGTACTTC. The full variable domain, completed using reference TRBV18 and TRBJ2-5, is NAGVMQNPRHLVRRRGQEARLRCSPMKGHSHVYWYRQLPEEGLKFMVYLQKENIIDESGMPKERFSAEFPKEGPSILRIQQVVRGDSAAYFCASSPASGETQYFGPGTRLLVL.

This clonotype was detected ten times or more. The chain recombines TRBV11-2 with TRBJ1-2; 7 nucleotides line up with TRBD1. Germline loops: CDR1 SGHAT, CDR2 FQNNGV. The V gene end was trimmed by 5 bases and the J gene end by 5 bases; junction bases not matched to a gene: 11. The CDR3 loop spans 15 amino acids. CDR3 protein: CASSQGGDGGYGYTF. In nucleotides, the CDR3 is TGTGCCAGCAGCCAGGGGGGGGATGGCGGGTATGGCTACACCTTC.

Details on this clonotype: This may be a read error, as it is one base from a much larger clone. The chain is built from TRBV2 and TRBJ1-1; D gene ambiguous. The CDR3 runs to 13 residues. Germline CDR1 and CDR2: SNHLY and FYNNEI. CDR3 sequence reads: CASTEQLNTEAFF. The CDR3 DNA follows: TGTGCCAGCACTGAACAGCTTAACACTGAAGCTTTCTTT.

The chain employs TRBV7-2 and TRBJ1-3; D is uncertain. This CDR3 comprises 14 residues. Germline CDR1 SGHTA, CDR2 FQGNSA. The V gene lost 5 bases and the J gene lost 1 base, with 9 bases spanning the gap. The CDR3 DNA reads as TGTGCCAGCAGCCCCATGGTTTCTGGAAACACCATATATTTT. Its protein is CASSPMVSGNTIYF.